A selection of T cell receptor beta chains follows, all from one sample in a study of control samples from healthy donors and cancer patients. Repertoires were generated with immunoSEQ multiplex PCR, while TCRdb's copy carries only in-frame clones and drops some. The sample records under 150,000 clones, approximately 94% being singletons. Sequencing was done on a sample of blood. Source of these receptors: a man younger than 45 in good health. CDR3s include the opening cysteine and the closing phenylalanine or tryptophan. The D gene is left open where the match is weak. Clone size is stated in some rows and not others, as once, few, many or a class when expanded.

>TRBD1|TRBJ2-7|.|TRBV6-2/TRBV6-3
CASSYAGTGAREQYF
TGTGCCAGCAGTTACGCCGGGACAGGGGCGAGGGAGCAGTACTTC
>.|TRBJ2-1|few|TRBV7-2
CASSFGRGHYNEQFF
TGTGCCAGCAGCTTCGGGCGGGGGCACTACAATGAGCAGTTCTTC
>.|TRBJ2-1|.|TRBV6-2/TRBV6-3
CASSYSGTHNEQFF
TGTGCCAGCAGTTACTCAGGGACCCACAATGAGCAGTTCTTC
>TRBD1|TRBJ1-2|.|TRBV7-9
CASSSGQGLYGYTF
TGTGCCAGCAGCTCTGGACAGGGCCTCTATGGCTACACCTTC
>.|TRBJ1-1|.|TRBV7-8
CASSLLGGLMNTEAFF
TGTGCCAGCAGCTTATTGGGGGGGCTTATGAACACTGAAGCTTTCTTT
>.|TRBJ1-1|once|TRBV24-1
CATSDGLRTEAFF
TGTGCCACCAGTGATGGACTCCGAACTGAAGCTTTCTTT
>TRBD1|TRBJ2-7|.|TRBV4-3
CASSQRTGSIYEQYF
TGCGCCAGCAGCCAAAGGACAGGGTCGATTTACGAGCAGTACTTC
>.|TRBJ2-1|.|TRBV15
CATSRDGRLGEQFF
TGTGCCACCAGCAGAGACGGGAGACTAGGTGAGCAGTTCTTC
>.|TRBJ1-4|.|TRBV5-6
CASSGRDENEKLFF
TGTGCCAGCAGCGGCCGGGACGAGAATGAAAAACTGTTTTTT
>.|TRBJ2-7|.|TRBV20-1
CSAGSYEQYF
TGCAGTGCTGGCTCTTACGAGCAGTACTTC
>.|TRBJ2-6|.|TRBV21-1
CAAQLGGPGANVLTF
TGTGCCGCACAGCTCGGGGGGCCCGGGGCCAACGTCCTGACTTTC
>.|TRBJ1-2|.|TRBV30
CAWRQTAAYGYTF
TGTGCCTGGAGACAGACAGCGGCCTATGGCTACACCTTC
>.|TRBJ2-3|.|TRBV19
CASSITHRALNTDTQYF
TGTGCCAGTAGTATTACGCACAGAGCCTTAAACACAGATACGCAGTATTTT
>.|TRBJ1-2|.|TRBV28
CASSPDSLTYGYTF
TGTGCCAGCAGTCCGGACAGCCTGACCTATGGCTACACCTTC
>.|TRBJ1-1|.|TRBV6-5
CASSYSRQANTEAFF
TGTGCCAGCAGTTACTCGAGACAGGCAAACACTGAAGCTTTCTTT
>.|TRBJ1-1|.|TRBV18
CASSPLPGEWYTEAFF
TGTGCCAGCTCACCCCTACCGGGGGAATGGTACACTGAAGCTTTCTTT
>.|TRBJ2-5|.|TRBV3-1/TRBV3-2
CASSHTKETQYF
TGTGCCAGCAGCCATACTAAGGAGACCCAGTACTTC
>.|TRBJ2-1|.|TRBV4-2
CASSTSVSSYNEQFF
TGTGCCAGTTCGACCTCAGTGAGCTCCTACAATGAGCAGTTCTTC
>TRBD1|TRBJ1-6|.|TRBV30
CAWGAGTGPNSPLHF
TGTGCCTGGGGAGCCGGGACAGGGCCGAATTCACCCCTCCACTTT
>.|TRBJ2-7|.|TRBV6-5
CASSKQALPSYEQYF
TGTGCCAGCAGTAAACAGGCCCTTCCTTCCTACGAGCAGTACTTC
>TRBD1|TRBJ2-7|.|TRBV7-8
CASSSGTGSREQYF
TGTGCCAGCAGTTCCGGGACAGGGTCACGCGAGCAGTACTTC
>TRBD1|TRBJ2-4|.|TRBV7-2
CASSLIGGAKNIQYF
TGTGCCAGCAGCTTAATAGGGGGCGCCAAAAACATTCAGTACTTC
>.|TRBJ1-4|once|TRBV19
CASSMGREKLFF
TGTGCCAGTAGTATGGGTCGTGAAAAACTGTTTTTT
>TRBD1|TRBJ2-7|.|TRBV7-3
CASSHPGQGYEQYF
TGTGCCAGCAGCCATCCGGGACAGGGGTACGAGCAGTACTTC
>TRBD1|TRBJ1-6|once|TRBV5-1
CASSLTGVGSPLHF
TGCGCCAGCAGCCTGACAGGGGTTGGTTCACCCCTCCACTTT
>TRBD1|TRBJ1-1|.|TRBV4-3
CASSHLRGATEAFF
TGCGCCAGCAGCCATCTCAGGGGGGCCACTGAAGCTTTCTTT
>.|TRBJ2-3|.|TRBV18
CASSPVISRTAQDTQYF
TGTGCCAGCTCACCAGTCATTAGTCGGACTGCTCAGGATACGCAGTATTTT
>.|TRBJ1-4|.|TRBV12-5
CASGDGATNEKLFF
TGTGCTAGTGGGGACGGTGCAACTAATGAAAAACTGTTTTTT
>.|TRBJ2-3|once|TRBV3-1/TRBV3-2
CASSQERWQYF
TGTGCCAGCAGCCAAGAAAGGTGGCAGTATTTT
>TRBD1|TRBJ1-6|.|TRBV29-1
CSVGRDSNSPLHF
TGCAGCGTTGGCCGGGACAGTAATTCACCCCTCCACTTT
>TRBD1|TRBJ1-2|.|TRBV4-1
CASSQLRTGGPSYGYTF
TGCGCCAGCAGCCAACTTAGGACAGGGGGCCCTTCTTATGGCTACACCTTC
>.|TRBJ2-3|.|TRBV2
CASRPDRNSDTQYF
TGTGCCAGCCGACCTGACAGGAATTCGGATACGCAGTATTTT
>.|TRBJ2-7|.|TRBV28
CASSPPPSSYEQYF
TGTGCCAGCAGTCCCCCTCCTAGCTCCTACGAGCAGTACTTC
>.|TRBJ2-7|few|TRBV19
CASGPWTNTYEQYF
TGTGCCAGTGGACCCTGGACGAATACCTACGAGCAGTACTTC
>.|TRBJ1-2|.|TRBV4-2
CASSPEGGVSYGYTF
TGTGCCAGCAGCCCTGAAGGGGGAGTCTCCTATGGCTACACCTTC
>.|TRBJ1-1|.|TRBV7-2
CASSLGAVNTEAFF
TGTGCCAGCAGCTTAGGGGCGGTGAACACTGAAGCTTTCTTT
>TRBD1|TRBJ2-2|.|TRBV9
CASSVGRQGRNTGELFF
TGTGCCAGCAGCGTAGGCCGACAGGGGCGTAACACCGGGGAGCTGTTTTTT
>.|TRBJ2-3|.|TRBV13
CASSRARMGTDTQYF
TGTGCCAGCAGCCGGGCGCGGATGGGCACAGATACGCAGTATTTT
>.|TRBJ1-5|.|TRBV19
CASKGPNQPQHF
TGTGCCAGTAAAGGACCCAATCAGCCCCAGCATTTT
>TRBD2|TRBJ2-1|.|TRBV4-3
CASSHGTSSYNEQFF
TGCGCCAGCAGCCACGGGACTAGTTCCTACAATGAGCAGTTCTTC
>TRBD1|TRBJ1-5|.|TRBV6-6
CASRETGNQPQHF
TGTGCCAGCAGGGAGACAGGGAACCAGCCCCAGCATTTT
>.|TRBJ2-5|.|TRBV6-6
CASSRAYQETQYF
TGTGCCAGCAGTAGAGCGTACCAAGAGACCCAGTACTTC
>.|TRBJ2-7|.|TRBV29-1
CSAVVGSENEQYF
TGCAGCGCAGTCGTGGGGAGCGAGAACGAGCAGTACTTC